This T cell receptor (beta chain) was recorded in a study of response to subunit inactivated influenza vaccine. TCRdb reprocessed the RT-PCR reads via MiXCR and lists one record per CDR3 protein. The table has roughly 760,000 distinct CDR3 sequences, around 21% seen once. General observations from the study: Only a handful of new T cells, the authors suggested, are recruited with each seasonal influenza vaccination.

This clonotype has just a few counts. What it binds is not known. The specimen comprised PBMCs from blood, sampled 4 to 6 days after vaccination. This TCR derives from a man aged 45-65 years who received an inactivated influenza vaccine.

CDR3 bases: TGTGCCATCAGTGATTCCGGGTATCAGCCCCAGCATTTT. Translating it yields CAISDSGYQPQHF. V and J are TRBV10-3 and TRBJ1-5, with D uncertain. The germline V gene encodes CDR1 ENHRY and CDR2 SYGVKD. Trimming left V 3 bases short and J 5 bases short, with 8 bases between. CDR3 length equals 13 residues.